This passage covers 8 T cell receptor beta chains from one sample sequenced in a study of Graves' ophthalmopathy and Graves' hyperthyroidism. Transcripts of RNA were the source for amplifying TCR beta CDR3 regions. Amplification began with first-round RT-PCR using HTBI primers, then second-round multiplex PCR was performed. Each CDR3 protein is one row after TCRdb ran MiXCR on the multiplex PCR reads. The sample holds some 160,000 distinct CDR3 sequences; roughly two fifths are singletons and the top ten take 8% to 9%. Sample: peripheral blood. The receptor set was obtained from a man aged 30 to 39 with Graves' ophthalmopathy.

As to this clonotype: One end of the junction does not line up with germline, which may come from a read error. The rearrangement joins TRBV12-3 or TRBV12-4 to TRBJ1-1, with a tentative D call TRBD1 (5 bases). The CDR3 runs to 14 residues. In DNA, the CDR3 is TGTGCCACCAGTGGGACCGGGCTCTGGGCTGAAGCTTTCTTT. Residues: CATSGTGLWAEAFF.

In its sample, this clonotype was seen many times. The CDR3 ends on some other residue instead of the conserved phenylalanine or tryptophan, so this is likely a read error. V gene TRBV20-1 combines with J gene TRBJ1-2; D is unclear. CDR3 length equals 13 residues. CDR1 and CDR2 from the germline V gene are DFQATT and SNEGSKA (reference sequence). Trimming took off 0 bases at V and 6 bases at J, with 11 bases between the two ends. CDR3 amino acids: CSARDGDGDGYTL. Here the CDR3 DNA reads TGCAGTGCTAGAGATGGAGACGGGGATGGCTACACCCTC.

This clonotype has a count of ten or more. The chain employs TRBV7-9 and TRBJ1-2; 7 nucleotides match TRBD1. Germline loops: CDR1 SEHNR, CDR2 FQNEAQ (reference sequence). The CDR3 contains 18 residues. V gave up 8 bases and J gave up 10 bases; unmatched junction bases: 28. The CDR3 region has the DNA TGTGCCAGCTGGGGAGCCGCAGAGGGGGCGCGGGACGGGAAGGCCTACACCTTC. This gives the protein CASWGAAEGARDGKAYTF.

The rearrangement links TRBV5-1 to TRBJ1-1; D not certain. Germline V gene data show CDR1 as SGHRS and CDR2 as YFSETQ. Trimming took 4 bases from V and 0 from J, leaving 13 bases between them. The CDR3 loop spans 15 amino acids. The CDR3 reads CASSGNVAMNTEAFF. The DNA for the CDR3 is TGCGCCAGCAGCGGCAATGTAGCCATGAACACTGAAGCTTTCTTT.

The chain employs TRBV30 and TRBJ1-5, with 7 bases aligning to TRBD1. CDR1 GTSNPN and CDR2 SVGIG come from the germline V gene (reference sequence). The length of the CDR3 is 17 residues. With V trimmed by 2 bases and J by 3 bases, 13 bases remained unmatched. CDR3 residues: CAWSRRLGGLINQPQHF. The CDR3 coding sequence is TGTGCCTGGAGTCGACGGTTAGGGGGCTTAATCAATCAGCCCCAGCATTTT.

In this sample, this clonotype turned up many times. The rearrangement links TRBV28 to TRBJ2-7; maybe TRBD1 (5 bases). The CDR3 spans 14 residues. V lost 4 bases and J 0 bases, leaving 10 bases between the germline ends. The V gene's germline CDR1 is MDHEN and CDR2 SYDVKM. The DNA for the CDR3 is TGTGCCAGCAGTTCCAGGGTTTCCTCCTACGAGCAGTACTTC. This codes for CASSSRVSSYEQYF.

This clonotype was seen repeatedly, ten times or more. This chain uses TRBV28 with TRBJ2-7; D is undetermined. Germline assignment: CDR1 MDHEN and CDR2 SYDVKM. The CDR3 has 13 residues. Trimming removed 7 bases from V and 2 bases from J, with 12 bases in between. The DNA of the CDR3 is TGTGCCAGCATGGAGCGACTGGCCTACGAGCAGTACTTC. Amino acid sequence: CASMERLAYEQYF.

The chain is built from TRBV11-2 and TRBJ2-5, with 16 bases that match TRBD2. Per germline, CDR1 SGHAT and CDR2 FQNNGV. Trimming at V came to 5 bases and at J to 7 bases, leaving 7 bases not matched to a gene. The CDR3 consists of 16 residues. CDR3 bases: TGTGCCAGCAGCCAAGGAGGGACTAGCGGGAGGGGGACCCAGTACTTC. Protein product: CASSQGGTSGRGTQYF.